These 14 T cell receptor beta chains were sequenced from one sample in a study of T cells in Graves' hyperthyroidism and ophthalmopathy. The source material, RNA transcripts, was used to amplify TCR beta CDR3 regions. The study used the HTBI primer set for a first-round RT-PCR of the TCR CDR3. TCRdb re-called the multiplex PCR reads with MiXCR, one entry per CDR3 protein. The data contain around 700,000 distinct CDR3 sequences, approximately 40% of them singletons. The sequencing input was blood. The receptors derive from a middle-aged woman with Graves' hyperthyroidism.

The chain is built from TRBV6-5 and TRBJ1-5; no firm D call. The CDR3 extends over 12 amino acids. The germline gives CDR1 MNHEY, CDR2 SVGAGI. V was cut by 10 bases and J by 2 bases, with 9 bases left in between. The CDR3 is CATREGNQPQHF. As DNA, the CDR3 is TGTGCCACTAGAGAGGGCAATCAGCCCCAGCATTTT.

This rearrangement joins TRBV28 to TRBJ1-2, with D possibly matching TRBD1 (5 bases). The V gene lost 4 bases and the J gene lost 3 bases, with 12 bases spanning the gap. Germline V lookup: CDR1 MDHEN, CDR2 SYDVKM. CDR3 length: 14 residues. CDR3 DNA: TGTGCCAGCAGTTGGGGCCGGGGTGACTATGGCTACACCTTC. Residues: CASSWGRGDYGYTF.

This clonotype was recorded a few times. The chain recombines TRBV5-6 with TRBJ1-5; 8 nucleotides line up with TRBD1. J lost 6 bases, V lost 4 bases, and 3 bases had no gene match. The CDR3 totals 13 residues. The germline V gene has CDR1 SGHDT and CDR2 YYEEEE. CDR3 in amino acids: CASSQTGVQPQHF. The CDR3 DNA follows: TGTGCCAGCAGCCAGACAGGGGTTCAGCCCCAGCATTTT.

This clonotype turned up a few times. The chain is built from TRBV12-3 or TRBV12-4 and TRBJ1-6; TRBD1 agrees at 9 bases. The V segment lost 6 bases and the J segment 10 bases; nucleotides outside the gene matches: 7. The CDR3 length is 14 residues. The CDR3 DNA follows: TGTGCCAGCAGCCCCGGACAGGGGCCATCACCCCTCCACTTT. Amino acid sequence: CASSPGQGPSPLHF.

There are a few counts of this clonotype. The rearrangement joins TRBV9 to TRBJ2-7; D tentatively reads TRBD1 or TRBD2 (5 bases each). Germline V CDR1 and CDR2: SGDLS, YYNGEE. Trimming removed 4 bases at V and 5 bases at J, with 16 bases between. The CDR3 has 14 residues. The CDR3 is CASSQITGTNEQYF. The CDR3 bases are TGTGCCAGCAGCCAAATAACCGGGACGAACGAGCAGTACTTC.

This clonotype has only a few counts. The chain carries TRBV7-2 and TRBJ1-5; D gene uncertain. With 6 bases removed from V and 6 bases from J, the gap between germline ends came to 21 bases. Per germline, CDR1 SGHTA and CDR2 FQGNSA. The CDR3 runs 16 residues. The CDR3 DNA reads as TGTGCCAGCAGTGAAGAGCGGGGAAAGGCTAGTCAGCCCCAGCATTTT. Amino acid sequence: CASSEERGKASQPQHF.

This chain joins TRBV9 and TRBJ2-7; D is undetermined. With 4 bases removed from V and 3 bases from J, the gap between germline ends came to 11 bases. Germline V gene lookup returns CDR1 SGDLS and CDR2 YYNGEE. CDR3 length equals 13 residues. CDR3 coding DNA: TGTGCCAGCAGCAACGGGCTCTTCTACGAGCAGTACTTC. This sequence encodes CASSNGLFYEQYF.

On this clonotype itself: One junction end does not reproduce the germline sequence, and a read error may be involved. This rearrangement joins TRBV7-9 to TRBJ1-6; D ambiguous. Looked up from germline, CDR1 is SEHNR and CDR2 is FQNEAQ (reference sequence). This CDR3 contains 9 residues. As DNA, the CDR3 is TGTGCCAGCAGCCCGGGTCCGCCGTTT. Amino acids: CASSPGPPF.

In this sample, this clonotype turned up many times. V and J are TRBV5-6 and TRBJ1-2; tentatively, D is TRBD1 (6 bases). The CDR3 contains 14 residues. V lost 5 bases and J lost 4, with 15 bases in between. The germline V gene encodes CDR1 SGHDT and CDR2 YYEEEE. Here the CDR3 reads CASSSPTGTYGYTF. Written as DNA, the CDR3 is TGTGCCAGCAGTTCCCCGACAGGAACCTATGGCTACACCTTC. Complete variable domain (other parts from reference TRBV5-6 and TRBJ1-2): DAGVTQSPTHLIKTRGQQVTLRCSPKSGHDTVSWYQQALGQGPQFIFQYYEEEERQRGNFPDRFSGHQFPNYSSELNVNALLLGDSALYLCASSSPTGTYGYTFGSGTRLTVV.

This clonotype was seen a single time. This chain connects TRBV19 to TRBJ1-5; perhaps TRBD1 as D (5 bases). V was pared by 0 bases and J by 7 bases, with 25 bases between. The CDR3 runs 19 residues. Germline CDR1 reads LNHDA; CDR2 reads SQIVND (reference sequence). As DNA, the CDR3 is TGTGCCAGTAGTATAGAGAGGGGCAGGAGAGGTCCTACCGCCCAGCCCCAGCATTTT. Protein product: CASSIERGRRGPTAQPQHF.

The genes are TRBV7-2 and TRBJ2-3, with 7 bases aligning to TRBD2. Looked up from germline, CDR1 is SGHTA and CDR2 is FQGNSA. The J segment lost 3 bases and the V segment lost 7 bases, leaving 13 bases of the junction unmatched. The CDR3 contains 16 residues. DNA of the CDR3: TGTGCCAGCAACTTGCGGGTCGGGGGGTCGACAGATACGCAGTATTTT. Translating it yields CASNLRVGGSTDTQYF.

The chain recombines TRBV29-1 with TRBJ1-2; 8 bases line up with TRBD1. V was clipped by 8 bases and J by 10 bases; unmatched bases: 12. The V gene's germline CDR1 is SQVTM and CDR2 ANQGSEA. This CDR3 comprises 12 residues. This CDR3 reads CSLGRGQDIYTF. The CDR3 coding sequence is TGCAGCTTAGGGAGGGGACAGGACATCTACACCTTC.

The table lists this clonotype with a few counts. The chain joins TRBV5-5 to TRBJ2-7, with 9 bases aligning to TRBD1. The CDR3 is 14 amino acids. V trimming: 4 bases; J trimming: 3 bases; junction bases outside the gene matches: 5. Per the germline V gene, CDR1 is SGHKS and CDR2 is YYEKEE (reference sequence). The CDR3 loop reads CASSTTGGYYEQYF. CDR3 DNA sequence: TGTGCCAGCAGCACGACAGGGGGATACTACGAGCAGTACTTC.

V and J are TRBV19 and TRBJ1-3; TRBD1 is a possible D gene (5 bases). V lost 6 bases to trimming and J lost 7 bases, with 16 bases between them. The CDR3 is 14 residues long. CDR1 is LNHDA and CDR2 is SQIVND in the germline V gene (reference sequence). CDR3 sequence (DNA): TGTGCCAGTAGCATTTGGACACATGGGAACACCATATATTTT. It yields the protein CASSIWTHGNTIYF.